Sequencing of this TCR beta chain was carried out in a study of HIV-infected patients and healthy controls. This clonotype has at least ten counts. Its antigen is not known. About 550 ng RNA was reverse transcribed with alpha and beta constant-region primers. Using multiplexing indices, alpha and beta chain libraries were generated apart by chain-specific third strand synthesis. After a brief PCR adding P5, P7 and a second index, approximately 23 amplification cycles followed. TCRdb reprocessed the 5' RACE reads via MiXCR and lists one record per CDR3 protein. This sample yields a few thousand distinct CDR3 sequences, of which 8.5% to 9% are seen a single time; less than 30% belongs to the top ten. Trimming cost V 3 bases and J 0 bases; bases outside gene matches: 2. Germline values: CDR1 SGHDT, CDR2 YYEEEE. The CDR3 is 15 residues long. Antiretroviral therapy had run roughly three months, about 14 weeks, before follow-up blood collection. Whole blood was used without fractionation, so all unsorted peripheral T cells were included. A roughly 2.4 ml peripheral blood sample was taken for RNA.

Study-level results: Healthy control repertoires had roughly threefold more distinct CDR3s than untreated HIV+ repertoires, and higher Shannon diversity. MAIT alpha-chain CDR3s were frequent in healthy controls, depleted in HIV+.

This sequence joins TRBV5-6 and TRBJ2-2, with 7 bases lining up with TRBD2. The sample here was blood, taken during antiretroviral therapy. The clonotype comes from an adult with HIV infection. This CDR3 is CASSSGLTNTGELFF. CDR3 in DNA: TGTGCCAGCAGCTCGGGACTAACGAACACCGGGGAGCTGTTTTTT.